The 25 T cell receptor beta chains presented below share a single source sample, sequenced in a study of T cell changes during pregnancy in multiple sclerosis. Measured with immunoSEQ multiplex PCR; TCRdb has only the in-frame clones, and not every one. The data show around 100,000 clones, 90% to 95% seen once. The specimen comprised peripheral blood, sampled in the third trimester of pregnancy. These receptors were obtained from a female donor with multiple sclerosis, enrolled in a pregnancy study.

The chain recombines TRBV13 with TRBJ2-1; 9 bases fit TRBD2. This CDR3 has 16 residues. V gave up 3 bases and J gave up 7 bases; unmatched junction bases: 10. Germline assignment: CDR1 PRHDT and CDR2 FYEKMQ (reference sequence). This CDR3 reads CASSFRLLAGRNEQFF. The CDR3 nucleotides read TGTGCCAGCAGCTTTCGTCTGCTAGCGGGAAGGAATGAGCAGTTCTTC.

Note on this clone: It is likely a read error, because the conserved phenylalanine at the end of the CDR3 is missing. In DNA form, the CDR3 reads TGCGCCAGCAGCTCTCGACAGGGGAGCACTGAAGCTTTCTCT. Its translation is CASSSRQGSTEAFS. The chain recombines TRBV5-1 with TRBJ1-1, with TRBD1 matching 8 bases. Losses at the gene ends were 3 bases for V and 4 bases for J; bases not matched to a gene: 5. CDR1 SGHRS and CDR2 YFSETQ come from the germline V gene. CDR3 length equals 14 residues.

This CDR3 reads CASSLLADRGDGYTF. In DNA form, the CDR3 reads TGTGCCAGCAGCTTATTGGCGGACAGGGGAGATGGCTACACCTTC. The J gene is TRBJ1-2, the V gene TRBV7-9; the match to TRBD1 covers 9 bases. CDR1 is SEHNR, CDR2 FQNEAQ, per germline (reference sequence). This CDR3 has 15 residues. Losses at the gene ends were 2 bases for V and 6 bases for J; bases not matched to a gene: 7. Full variable domain (remainder filled in from reference TRBV7-9 and TRBJ1-2): DTGVSQNPRHKITKRGQNVTFRCDPISEHNRLYWYRQTLGQGPEFLTYFQNEAQLEKSRLLSDRFSAERPKGSFSTLEIQRTEQGDSAMYLCASSLLADRGDGYTFGSGTRLTVV.

The chain recombines TRBV23-1 with TRBJ1-5, with 7 bases fitting TRBD1. TRBV23-1 is marked as an open reading frame, function uncertain. The V gene end was trimmed by 4 bases and the J gene end by 2 bases; junction bases not matched to a gene: 17. The CDR3 has 19 residues. The CDR3 nucleotides read TGCGCCAGCAGTCCCTCAAGGTACAGGGGACCCCGGGGCAATCAGCCCCAGCATTTT. Translated, it gives CASSPSRYRGPRGNQPQHF.

This clone was picked up one time. V and J are TRBV15 and TRBJ1-1, with D tentatively TRBD1 (5 bases). The CDR3 length is 14 residues. Germline CDR1 LNHNV, CDR2 YYDKDF (reference sequence). V lost 0 bases and J lost 5, with 10 bases in between. The CDR3 region has the DNA TGTGCCACCAGCAGAGATCTGGCAGGGACTGAAGCTTTCTTT. This sequence encodes CATSRDLAGTEAFF.

In its sample, this clone was seen once. The chain couples TRBV30 to TRBJ1-3, with TRBD1 matching 7 bases. CDR3 size: 18 residues. J was trimmed by 0 bases and V by 3 bases; bases with no gene match: 14. Germline V gene sequence: CDR1 GTSNPN, CDR2 SVGIG (reference sequence). CDR3 sequence reads: CAWSVGGHPGVSGNTIYF. The CDR3 DNA reads TGTGCCTGGAGCGTAGGGGGCCACCCAGGGGTCTCTGGAAACACCATATATTTT.

The rearrangement joins TRBV9 to TRBJ2-1; TRBD1 agrees at 7 bases. J gave up 6 bases and V 0 bases, and 6 bases lay outside the gene matches. This CDR3 has 15 amino acids. Germline V CDR1 and CDR2: SGDLS, YYNGEE. CDR3 sequence (DNA): TGTGCCAGCAGCGTAGCCGGGGCAGGGGGCAATGAGCAGTTCTTC. Its protein is CASSVAGAGGNEQFF.

The rearrangement joins TRBV7-3 to TRBJ2-5; a weak D match, TRBD2 (6 bases). The germline V and J ends were trimmed by 1 base and 4 bases, with 7 bases remaining between them. This CDR3 region has 13 residues. CDR1 is SGHTA, CDR2 FQGTGA, per germline. CDR3 in amino acids: CASSLIGGETQYF. The CDR3 DNA follows: TGTGCCAGCAGCTTAATCGGGGGAGAGACCCAGTACTTC.

This clone was detected a few times. The chain joins TRBV4-1 to TRBJ1-6; 7 positions match TRBD1. Germline V CDR1 and CDR2: MGHRA, YSYEKL. This CDR3 contains 15 residues. With 5 bases clipped from V and 10 bases from J, the junction kept 11 bases outside the gene matches. CDR3 in amino acids: CASSSDRDWVSPLHF. The CDR3 DNA sequence: TGCGCCAGCAGCTCCGACAGGGACTGGGTGTCACCCCTCCACTTT.

The chain joins TRBV12-5 to TRBJ2-3, with D maybe TRBD2 (6 bases). This CDR3 has 13 amino acids. V dropped 6 bases and J dropped 5 bases, with 12 bases sitting between them. Germline CDR1 and CDR2: LGHNT and FRNRAP. CDR3 sequence reads: CASGGGIRDTQYF. In DNA form, the CDR3 reads TGTGCTAGTGGGGGGGGAATTAGAGATACGCAGTATTTT.

V gene TRBV19 combines with J gene TRBJ2-7; 11 bases match TRBD2. Germline lookup yields CDR1 LNHDA and CDR2 SQIVND (reference sequence). The junction had 4 bases not matched to a gene; V was cut back by 4 bases and J by 2 bases. The CDR3 is made up of 15 amino acids. The CDR3 loop is CASSTASGGPYEQYF. The CDR3, as DNA: TGTGCCAGTAGTACCGCTAGCGGGGGGCCCTACGAGCAGTACTTC.

The chain joins TRBV28 to TRBJ2-3; 13 bases are shared with TRBD2. CDR3 length equals 17 residues. V lost 6 bases, J lost 2 bases, and 8 bases stayed unmatched. The germline gives CDR1 MDHEN, CDR2 SYDVKM. The CDR3 coding sequence is TGTGCCAGCAGCCAGACTAGCGGGAGGTTCTCCACAGATACGCAGTATTTT. This translates into CASSQTSGRFSTDTQYF.

The chain combines TRBV5-4 with TRBJ2-1; 11 nucleotides match TRBD2. This CDR3 contains 16 residues. V trimming: 4 bases; J trimming: 8 bases; junction bases outside the gene matches: 11. Germline V gene lookup returns CDR1 SGHNT and CDR2 YYREEE (reference sequence). The CDR3 DNA reads as TGTGCCAGCAGCCTTCCTAGCGGGGGGCGGGTCCATGAGCAGTTCTTC. Its protein product is CASSLPSGGRVHEQFF.

The chain employs TRBV6-6 and TRBJ2-7, with D possibly being TRBD1 (5 bases). The CDR3 contains 14 residues. V lost 5 bases and J lost 2, with 13 bases in between. Germline CDR1 is MNHNY and CDR2 is SVGAGI (reference sequence). This chain's CDR3 is CASSPTELTYEQYF. Here the CDR3 DNA reads TGTGCCAGCAGTCCGACAGAGCTCACCTACGAGCAGTACTTC.

V usage is TRBV6-1 and J usage is TRBJ2-1, with 7 positions matching TRBD1. Germline lookup yields CDR1 MNHNS and CDR2 SASEGT. Trimming at V came to 8 bases and at J to 10 bases, leaving 11 bases not matched to a gene. The CDR3 contains 13 residues. The CDR3: CASLRTGEGEQFF. The DNA for the CDR3 is TGTGCCAGCCTCCGGACAGGTGAGGGCGAGCAGTTCTTC.

The chain carries TRBV9 and TRBJ1-5, with D possibly being TRBD1 (5 bases). The CDR3 runs 14 residues. With 0 bases removed from V and 4 bases from J, the gap between germline ends came to 8 bases. CDR1 and CDR2 from the germline V gene are SGDLS and YYNGEE. The CDR3 is CASSVGGANQPQHF. The CDR3 DNA reads TGTGCCAGCAGCGTAGGGGGCGCTAATCAGCCCCAGCATTTT.

The genes are TRBV19 and TRBJ1-6; no clear D gene. Germline CDR1 is LNHDA and CDR2 is SQIVND (reference sequence). The length of the CDR3 is 14 residues. V lost 3 bases to trimming and J lost 8 bases, with 11 bases between them. CDR3 DNA sequence: TGTGCCAGTAGTATGGCCGGGGATCATTCACCCCTCCACTTT. Encoded protein: CASSMAGDHSPLHF.

This clone occurred once. The chain employs TRBV4-1 and TRBJ1-4; 7 bases align to TRBD1. Per germline, CDR1 MGHRA and CDR2 YSYEKL. This CDR3 contains 17 residues. Unmatched junction bases numbered 10, after V lost 2 bases and J lost 4 bases. CDR3 nucleotide sequence: TGCGCCAGCAGCCAACCCTACAGGGGAAAGCGTAATGAAAAACTGTTTTTT. Translation: CASSQPYRGKRNEKLFF.

The V and J genes are TRBV5-5 and TRBJ1-4, with D hard to call. The CDR3 sequence is 15 residues long. Trimming pared 4 bases from V and 8 bases from J, leaving 18 bases between. In germline, CDR1 is SGHKS, CDR2 YYEKEE (reference sequence). The CDR3, as DNA: TGTGCCAGCAGCGTGGGTCTAGGTGAAGCCGAAAAACTGTTTTTT. It codes for CASSVGLGEAEKLFF.

The chain employs TRBV19 and TRBJ2-7; 7 positions match TRBD1. J lost 9 bases, V lost 5 bases, and 13 bases had no gene match. This CDR3 has 14 residues. CDR1 LNHDA and CDR2 SQIVND come from the germline V gene (reference sequence). As DNA, the CDR3 is TGTGCCAGTAGTTCATCCGGGACAGACCTCGGGCAGTACTTC. Its translation is CASSSSGTDLGQYF.

The V and J genes are TRBV21-1 and TRBJ1-2. TRBV21-1 is shown as a pseudogene. The CDR3 totals 12 residues. As DNA, the CDR3 is TGTGCCAGCAGACAAGGAGACTATGGCTACACCTTC. Protein sequence: CASRQGDYGYTF.

The chain uses TRBV30 and TRBJ1-6, with D maybe TRBD1 (6 bases). The CDR3 length is 11 residues. The V end was cut by 5 bases, the J end by 14 bases, with 13 bases between. Germline values: CDR1 GTSNPN, CDR2 SVGIG (reference sequence). CDR3 region: CAWGRGTTLHF. As DNA, the CDR3 is TGTGCCTGGGGGAGGGGGACTACCCTCCACTTT. Drawing the rest from reference TRBV30 and TRBJ1-6, the complete variable domain is SQTIHQWPATLVQPVGSPLSLECTVEGTSNPNLYWYRQAAGRGLQLLFYSVGIGQISSEVPQNLSASRPQDRQFILSSKKLLLSDSGFYLCAWGRGTTLHFGNGTRLTVT.

The gene calls are TRBV27 and TRBJ2-3, with 11 bases lining up with TRBD2. Germline trimming cut 5 bases from V and 6 bases from J; bases unmatched to any gene: 7. The germline V gene has CDR1 MNHEY and CDR2 SMNVEV (reference sequence). The CDR3 sequence is 15 residues long. CDR3 in DNA: TGTGCCAGCAGTATGATAGCGGGAGGGGCGGATACGCAGTATTTT. This encodes CASSMIAGGADTQYF.

The chain uses TRBV7-9 and TRBJ1-2; possible D gene TRBD1, 5 bases. This CDR3 is 14 amino acids long. Germline CDR1 SEHNR, CDR2 FQNEAQ (reference sequence). V was shortened by 1 base and J by 8 bases, with 14 bases between the two germline ends. The CDR3 loop is CASSLEFGGDGYTF. The DNA for the CDR3 is TGTGCCAGCAGCTTAGAGTTCGGCGGGGACGGCTACACCTTC.

V gene TRBV12-2 combines with J gene TRBJ2-2; the D call in the table, TRBD2, was not verified against the DNA. TRBV12-2 is a recognized pseudogene. This CDR3 contains 19 residues. The CDR3 DNA reads as TGTGCAAGTCGCTTTAGACCACCTTTAGCGGGAGTGGACACCGGGGAGCTGTTTTTT. This gives the protein CASRFRPPLAGVDTGELFF.